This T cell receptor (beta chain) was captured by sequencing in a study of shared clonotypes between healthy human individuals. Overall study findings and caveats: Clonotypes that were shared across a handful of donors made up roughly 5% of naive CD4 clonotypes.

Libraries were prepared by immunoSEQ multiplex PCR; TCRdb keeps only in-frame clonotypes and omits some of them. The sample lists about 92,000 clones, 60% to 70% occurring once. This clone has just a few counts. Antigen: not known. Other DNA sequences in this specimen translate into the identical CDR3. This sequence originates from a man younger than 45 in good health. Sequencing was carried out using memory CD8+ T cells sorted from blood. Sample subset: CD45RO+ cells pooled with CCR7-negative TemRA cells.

The CDR3 DNA sequence: TGCAGCGTCGGACGGATGAACACTGAAGCTTTCTTT. Translating gives CSVGRMNTEAFF. The chain joins TRBV29-1 to TRBJ1-1; D is undetermined. V shed 6 bases and J shed 0 bases, with 8 bases lying between them. The CDR3 spans 12 residues. Germline V gives CDR1 SQVTM, CDR2 ANQGSEA.